Listed below are T cell receptor beta chains from one sample, sequenced in a study of pediatric ulcerative colitis. The repertoire was sequenced with immunoSEQ multiplex PCR; TCRdb's copy has only in-frame clones and lacks some. In the table there are around 36,000 clones, about 81% of which are singletons. Sequenced: gut tissue. The origin of the receptors is a boy younger than 18 with mild ulcerative colitis. Each CDR3 is given with its conserved first and last residue. A D gene is named only where the DNA matches it firmly. Clone size is stated in some rows and not others, as once, few, many or a class when expanded.

TRBJ2-3 TRBD2 TRBV4-2 few TGTGCCAGCAGCCAAGAGGGAGCGGGGGACGATACGCAGTATTTT CASSQEGAGDDTQYF
TRBJ2-7 TRBD1 TRBV7-8 few TGTGCCAGCAGCTCGGGGGACAGGGATTACGAGCAGTACTTC CASSSGDRDYEQYF
TRBJ1-2 - TRBV5-1 - TGCGCCAGCAGCTTCGTTCGACGGGACTATGGCTACACCTTC CASSFVRRDYGYTF
TRBJ2-3 - TRBV5-4 - TGTGCCAGCAGCTCCATGGGACGGCGGACGCAGTATTTT CASSSMGRRTQYF
TRBJ2-3 TRBD1 TRBV5-1 once TGCGCCAGCAGCTTCGGGACAGCGCCAGATACGCAGTATTTT CASSFGTAPDTQYF
TRBJ1-1 - TRBV7-9 - TGTGCCAGCAGCTTAGGTTCGTGGTTCGAGACTGAAGCTTTCTTT CASSLGSWFETEAFF
TRBJ2-1 TRBD2 TRBV2 once TGTGCCAGCTGGGGGACTATGGGCGATGAGCAGTTCTTC CASWGTMGDEQFF
TRBJ1-6 TRBD1 TRBV12-5 - TGTGCTAGTGGTTCTCTCCAGGGGGACTCCTATAATTCACCCCTCCACTTT CASGSLQGDSYNSPLHF
TRBJ2-7 - TRBV6-5 - TGTGCCAGCAGTTACCGGTCCGATGTCGAAGGAGGCGAGCAGTACTTC CASSYRSDVEGGEQYF
TRBJ1-2 TRBD1 TRBV6-5 - TGTGCCAGCAGTTTTACCCCCTCCCGGGACAGGGAAAGCTACACCTTC CASSFTPSRDRESYTF
TRBJ1-1 - TRBV9 - TGTGCCAGCAGCGAGGGAGGGGATTACACTGAAGCTTTCTTT CASSEGGDYTEAFF
TRBJ1-2 - TRBV5-4 - TGTGCCAGCAGCCTGATAGGGGGGTATGGCTACACCTTC CASSLIGGYGYTF
TRBJ1-2 - TRBV5-6 - TGTGCCAGCAGCTTGGGGACAGTTTTTTATGGCTACACCTTC CASSLGTVFYGYTF
TRBJ2-1 - TRBV11-2 - TGTGCCAGCAGCTTAGAGGGCAAGGGTTTAAGTGGCTACAATGAGCAGTTCTTC CASSLEGKGLSGYNEQFF
TRBJ1-4 - TRBV30 few TGTGCCTGCCAGAGGGGGGAAAAACTGTTTTTT CACQRGEKLFF
TRBJ2-7 - TRBV18 - TGTGCCAGCTCACCGTTCGAGGGGCACGAGCAGTACTTC CASSPFEGHEQYF
TRBJ1-4 TRBD1 TRBV6-5 - TGTGCCAGCAGTTACGGACAGGGTGAGGAAAAACTGTTTTTT CASSYGQGEEKLFF
TRBJ2-3 - TRBV5-1 - TGCGCCAGCAGCTTGGTGGGGAAACCTAGCACAGATACGCAGTATTTT CASSLVGKPSTDTQYF
TRBJ1-5 - TRBV4-1 few TGCGCCAGCAGCCGCATAGGGCACCCCAATCAGCCCCAGCATTTT CASSRIGHPNQPQHF
TRBJ1-3 - TRBV30 - TGTGCCTGGAGTGTACAGGGAGGGGACACCATATATTTT CAWSVQGGDTIYF
TRBJ2-1 TRBD2 TRBV2 - TGTGCCAGCAGTACTATAGCGGGGGTTTCCTACAATGAGCAGTTCTTC CASSTIAGVSYNEQFF
TRBJ2-5 - TRBV10-1 - TGCGCCAGCAGTGAGAATCTGGACGGGGAGACCCAGTACTTC CASSENLDGETQYF
TRBJ1-6 - TRBV5-8 - TGTGCCAGCAGCTTGATCAGTTCACCCCTCCACTTT CASSLISSPLHF
TRBJ1-5 - TRBV6-1 - TGTGCCAGCAGTGAAGTGCCCAGTGGGAATCAGCCCCAGCATTTT CASSEVPSGNQPQHF
TRBJ1-2 - TRBV11-3 - TGTGCCAGCAGCTTAGTATCGACGGCTATGGGCTTCGGCTATGGCTACACCTTC CASSLVSTAMGFGYGYTF
TRBJ2-1 TRBD2 TRBV5-1 - TGCGCCAGCAGCTTTCTAGCGGGGGAGGGCAATGAGCAGTTCTTC CASSFLAGEGNEQFF
TRBJ2-1 TRBD2 TRBV4-2 - TGTGCCAGCAGCCATTCTAGCGGGGGTTATGAGCAGTTCTTC CASSHSSGGYEQFF
TRBJ1-6 TRBD1 TRBV5-8 - TGTGCCAGCAGCTTACAGGGGAATCGGTCACCCCTCCACTTT CASSLQGNRSPLHF
TRBJ1-2 - TRBV5-6 - TGTGCCAGCAGCCTAACTACAGTCTATGGCTACACCTTC CASSLTTVYGYTF
TRBJ1-6 TRBD1 TRBV6-1 - TGTGCCAGCAGTCCCTCGGACAGGTATAATTCACCCCTCCACTTT CASSPSDRYNSPLHF
TRBJ2-7 - TRBV7-2 - TGTGCCAGCAGCCCCCCTTGGGGTGAGCAGTACTTC CASSPPWGEQYF
TRBJ2-1 - TRBV9 once TGTGCCAGCAGCCGTGGTAGGATAAATGAGCAGTTCTTC CASSRGRINEQFF
TRBJ1-1 TRBD1 TRBV5-1 - TGCGCCAGCAGCAGGGGGCGTCTTGTCACTGAAGCTTTCTTT CASSRGRLVTEAFF
TRBJ2-3 TRBD2 TRBV9 - TGTGCCAGCAGCCGAGGAACAGGACTAGCGCGCGCTAGCACAGATACGCAGTATTTT CASSRGTGLARASTDTQYF
TRBJ1-3 - TRBV5-8 - TGTGCCAGCAGCTTCCCCAGGACAGACGACTCTGGAAACACCATATATTTT CASSFPRTDDSGNTIYF
TRBJ1-6 TRBD1 TRBV2 - TGTGCCAGCAGTCCTCCCCAGGGGGCGGCATCACCCCTCCACTTT CASSPPQGAASPLHF
TRBJ1-2 TRBD1 TRBV6-4 - TGTGCCAGCAGCCCGGCGGCGGTCAGGGGGAGTGGTGGCTACACCTTC CASSPAAVRGSGGYTF
TRBJ1-4 - TRBV5-1 - TGCGCCAGCAGCCCCAGGGTGGGAAAACTGTTTTTT CASSPRVGKLFF
TRBJ1-1 TRBD1 TRBV6-5 - TGTGCCAGCGGACAGGGGGCTCGGGAAGCTTTCTTT CASGQGAREAFF
TRBJ1-1 - TRBV19 - TGTGCCAGTAGTATATCGGTCGGGGGCACTGAAGCTTTCTTT CASSISVGGTEAFF
TRBJ1-2 - TRBV7-9 - TGTGCCAGCAGCTTAGGGCAGGGTGGCGGCTACACCTTC CASSLGQGGGYTF
TRBJ2-5 - TRBV7-2 - TGTGCCAGCAGCTTATCGAGGACCCAAGAGACCCAGTACTTC CASSLSRTQETQYF
TRBJ2-7 - TRBV30 - TGTGCCTGGAGACCAAGGGGTACGTACGAGCAGTACTTC CAWRPRGTYEQYF
TRBJ1-5 - TRBV19 - TGTGCCAGTACCCCGACAGGTTATAGCAATCAGCCCCAGCATTTT CASTPTGYSNQPQHF
TRBJ1-1 - TRBV9 - TGTGCCAGCAGCGTTTCGGGGTTGAACACTGAAGCTTTCTTT CASSVSGLNTEAFF
TRBJ2-3 - TRBV9 - TGTGCCAGCAGCGCCTCTCTAGATACGCAGTATTTT CASSASLDTQYF
TRBJ2-5 - TRBV5-1 - TGCGCCAGCAGGGGGCAAGAGACCCAGTACTTC CASRGQETQYF
TRBJ2-3 - TRBV4-1 - TGCGCCAGCAGCCTCGCGACTCTTAGCACAGATACGCAGTATTTT CASSLATLSTDTQYF
TRBJ1-2 TRBD1 TRBV29-1 few TGCAGCGTTGAAGGAGACAGGGCGGGACGTGGCTACACCTTC CSVEGDRAGRGYTF
TRBJ2-3 - TRBV11-3 - TGTGCCAGCAGCTCAACCCTCACAGATACGCAGTATTTT CASSSTLTDTQYF
TRBJ1-3 - TRBV6-1 once TGTGCCAGCAGGAAGACGGACATCCACACCATATATTTT CASRKTDIHTIYF
TRBJ1-2 TRBD1 TRBV25-1 - TGTGCCAGCAGTTATCCGGGACAGACGATTTATGGCTACACCTTC CASSYPGQTIYGYTF
TRBJ1-5 - TRBV7-8 - TGTGCCAGCAGCTCGACAGTTTATCAGCCCCAGCATTTT CASSSTVYQPQHF
TRBJ2-3 - TRBV15 - TGTGCCACCAGCAGAGAGGGAGGGGGGGCAGATACGCAGTATTTT CATSREGGGADTQYF
TRBJ2-2 - TRBV30 - TGTGCCTGGAGTGTAAAGGGGGGAACCGGGGAGCTGTTTTTT CAWSVKGGTGELFF